This T cell receptor (gamma chain) was captured by sequencing in a study of gamma delta lymphoproliferative disorders and STAT genes. This clone showed up many times. This may stem from a read error, because a much larger clone lies one nucleotide away. This sample includes further DNA sequences coding for the same CDR3. Genomic DNA from isolated PBMCs served as the sequencing template. TCRdb applied CATT to the multiplex PCR reads for clone calling. This sample yields 5,000 or so gamma-chain clones, of which 7.9% are seen a single time; around 3.2% belongs to the top ten. The junction had 3 bases not matched to a gene; V was cut back by 1 base and J by 3 bases. Germline-derived CDR1 and CDR2 are EGSNGY and YDSYNSKV. The CDR3 consists of 13 residues.

This chain uses TRGV2 with TRGJ1 or TRGJ2. TCRdb supplies no J gene; here it was assigned by aligning the nucleotide sequence to germline. The clonotype originates from a human donor in good health. The sequenced sample consisted of blood. The CDR3 DNA reads TGTGCCACCTGGGACGGTCCTTATTATAAGAAACTCTTT. This gives the protein CATWDGPYYKKLF.